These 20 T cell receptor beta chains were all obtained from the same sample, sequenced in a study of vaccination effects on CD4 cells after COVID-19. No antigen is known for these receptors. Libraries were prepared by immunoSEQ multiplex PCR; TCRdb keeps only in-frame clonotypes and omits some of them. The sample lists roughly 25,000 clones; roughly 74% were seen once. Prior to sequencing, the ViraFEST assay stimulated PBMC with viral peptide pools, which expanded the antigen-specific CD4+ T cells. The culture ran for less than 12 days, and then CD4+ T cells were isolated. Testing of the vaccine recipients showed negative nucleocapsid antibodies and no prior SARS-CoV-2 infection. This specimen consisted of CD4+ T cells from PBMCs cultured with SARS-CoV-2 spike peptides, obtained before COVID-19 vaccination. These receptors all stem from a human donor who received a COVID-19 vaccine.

The CDR3 nucleotides are TGTGCCAGCAGCCAAATGGACAGCGGCTACACCTTC. It translates to CASSQMDSGYTF. The chain carries TRBV3-1 (or the pseudogene TRBV3-2) and TRBJ1-2, with D tentatively TRBD1 (6 bases). The V end was cut by 2 bases, the J end by 8 bases, with 9 bases between. Germline CDR1 reads LGHDT; CDR2 reads YNNKEL (reference sequence). The CDR3 sequence is 12 residues long.

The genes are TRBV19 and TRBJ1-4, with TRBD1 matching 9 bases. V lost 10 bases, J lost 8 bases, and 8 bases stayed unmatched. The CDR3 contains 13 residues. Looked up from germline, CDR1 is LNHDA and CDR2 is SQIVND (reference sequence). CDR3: CATNRGLNEKLFF. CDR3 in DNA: TGTGCCACCAACAGGGGGCTTAACGAAAAACTGTTTTTT.

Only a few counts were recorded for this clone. The CDR3 spells CASSPGRFESRNQPQHF. The CDR3 coding sequence is TGTGCCAGCTCCCCGGGCCGCTTCGAATCGCGGAATCAGCCCCAGCATTTT. V usage is TRBV27 and J usage is TRBJ1-5, with D hard to call. Germline-derived CDR1 and CDR2 are MNHEY and SMNVEV (reference sequence). V shed 8 bases and J shed 4 bases, with 24 bases lying between them. The CDR3 extends over 17 amino acids.

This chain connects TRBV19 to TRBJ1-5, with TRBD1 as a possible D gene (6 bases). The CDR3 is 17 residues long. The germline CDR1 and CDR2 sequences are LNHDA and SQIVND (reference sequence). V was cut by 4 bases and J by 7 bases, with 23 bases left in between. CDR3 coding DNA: TGTGCCAGTAGTAAACAGGGATGGGAAGGCCGCGGCCAGCCCCAGCATTTT. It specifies CASSKQGWEGRGQPQHF. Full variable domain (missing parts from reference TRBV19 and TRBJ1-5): DGGITQSPKYLFRKEGQNVTLSCEQNLNHDAMYWYRQDPGQGLRLIYYSQIVNDFQKGDIAEGYSVSREKKESFPLTVTSAQKNPTAFYLCASSKQGWEGRGQPQHFGDGTRLSIL.

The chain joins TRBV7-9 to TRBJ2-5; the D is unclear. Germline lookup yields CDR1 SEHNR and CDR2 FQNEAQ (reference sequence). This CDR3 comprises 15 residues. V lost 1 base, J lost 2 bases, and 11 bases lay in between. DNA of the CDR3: TGTGCCAGCAGCTTAGTCGGCCTCGGACAAGAGACCCAGTACTTC. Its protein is CASSLVGLGQETQYF.

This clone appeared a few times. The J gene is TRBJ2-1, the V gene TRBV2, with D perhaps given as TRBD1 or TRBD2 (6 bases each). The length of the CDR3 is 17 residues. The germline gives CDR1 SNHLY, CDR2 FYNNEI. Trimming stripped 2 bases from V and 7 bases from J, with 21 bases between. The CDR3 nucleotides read TGTGCCAGCAGTGAAATAGGTTGGGGGGCCGGTTCAAATGAGCAGTTCTTC. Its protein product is CASSEIGWGAGSNEQFF.

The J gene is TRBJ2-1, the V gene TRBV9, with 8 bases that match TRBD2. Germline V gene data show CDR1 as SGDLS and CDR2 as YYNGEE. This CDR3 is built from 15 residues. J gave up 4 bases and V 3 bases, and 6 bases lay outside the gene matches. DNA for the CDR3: TGTGCCAGCAGCGCCCCTCGCGGGAGGTACAATGAGCAGTTCTTC. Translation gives CASSAPRGRYNEQFF.

The CDR3: CASSFDRGVYNEQFF. The CDR3 region has the DNA TGTGCCAGCAGCTTTGATAGGGGGGTATACAATGAGCAGTTCTTC. The rearrangement uses TRBV7-2 and TRBJ2-1; either TRBD1 or TRBD2 may supply D (6 bases each). Germline V CDR1 and CDR2: SGHTA, FQGNSA. This CDR3 region has 15 residues. V was cut by 3 bases and J by 4 bases, with 13 bases left in between.

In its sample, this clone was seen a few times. The CDR3 bases are TGTGCCGGAAGTAATCAGGGTACCGGGGAGCTGTTTTTT. Protein product: CAGSNQGTGELFF. The chain is built from TRBV19 and TRBJ2-2, with TRBD1 as a possible D gene (5 bases). Germline CDR1 reads LNHDA; CDR2 reads SQIVND (reference sequence). The CDR3 runs to 13 residues. V was cut by 11 bases and J by 5 bases, with 15 bases left in between.

In DNA form, the CDR3 reads TGTGCCAGCAGCCAGACGGACAGGGGACCAGATACGCAGTATTTT. Translating it yields CASSQTDRGPDTQYF. V usage is TRBV6-5 and J usage is TRBJ2-3; TRBD1 aligns across 9 bases. The germline CDR1 and CDR2 sequences are MNHEY and SVGAGI. The CDR3 consists of 15 residues. V gave up 6 bases and J gave up 4 bases; unmatched junction bases: 8.

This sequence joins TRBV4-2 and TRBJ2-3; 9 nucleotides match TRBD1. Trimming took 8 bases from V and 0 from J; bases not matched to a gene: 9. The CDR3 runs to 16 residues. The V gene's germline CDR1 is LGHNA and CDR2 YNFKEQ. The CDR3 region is CASGGAGQGSTDTQYF. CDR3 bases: TGTGCCAGCGGGGGCGCAGGACAGGGGAGCACAGATACGCAGTATTTT.

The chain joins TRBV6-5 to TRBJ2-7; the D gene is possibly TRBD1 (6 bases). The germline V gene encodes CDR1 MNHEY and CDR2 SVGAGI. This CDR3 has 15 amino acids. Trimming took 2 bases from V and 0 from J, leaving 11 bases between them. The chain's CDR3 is CASSYDRPTSYEQYF. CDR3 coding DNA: TGTGCCAGCAGTTACGACAGGCCAACCTCCTACGAGCAGTACTTC.

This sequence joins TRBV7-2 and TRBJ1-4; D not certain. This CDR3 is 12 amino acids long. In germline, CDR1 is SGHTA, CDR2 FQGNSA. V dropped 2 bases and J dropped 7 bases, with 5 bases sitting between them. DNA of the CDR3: TGTGCCAGCAGCTTACTTCGTGAAAAACTGTTTTTT. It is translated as CASSLLREKLFF.

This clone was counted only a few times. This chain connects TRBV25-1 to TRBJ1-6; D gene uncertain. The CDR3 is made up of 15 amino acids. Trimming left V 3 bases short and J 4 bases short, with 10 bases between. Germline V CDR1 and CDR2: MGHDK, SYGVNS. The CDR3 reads CASSEATVYNSPLHF. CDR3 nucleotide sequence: TGTGCCAGCAGTGAGGCCACGGTGTATAATTCACCCCTCCACTTT.

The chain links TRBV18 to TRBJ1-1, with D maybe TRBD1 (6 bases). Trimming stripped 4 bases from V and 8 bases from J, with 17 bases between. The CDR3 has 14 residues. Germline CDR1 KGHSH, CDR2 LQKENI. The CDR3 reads CASSHNRQVVEAFF. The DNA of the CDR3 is TGTGCCAGCTCACACAACCGACAGGTGGTCGAAGCTTTCTTT.

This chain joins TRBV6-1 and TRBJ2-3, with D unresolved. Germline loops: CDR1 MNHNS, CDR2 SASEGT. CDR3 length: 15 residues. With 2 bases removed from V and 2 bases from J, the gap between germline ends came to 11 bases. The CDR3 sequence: CASSENQWNTDTQYF. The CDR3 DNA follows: TGTGCCAGCAGTGAAAACCAGTGGAACACAGATACGCAGTATTTT.

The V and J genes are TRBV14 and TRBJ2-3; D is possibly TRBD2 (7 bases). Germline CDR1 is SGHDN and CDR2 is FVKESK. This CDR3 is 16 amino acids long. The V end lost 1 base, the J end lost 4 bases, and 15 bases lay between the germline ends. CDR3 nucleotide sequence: TGTGCCAGCAGCCAAGTAGGCGGGGGCAAGGCAGATACGCAGTATTTT. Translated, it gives CASSQVGGGKADTQYF.

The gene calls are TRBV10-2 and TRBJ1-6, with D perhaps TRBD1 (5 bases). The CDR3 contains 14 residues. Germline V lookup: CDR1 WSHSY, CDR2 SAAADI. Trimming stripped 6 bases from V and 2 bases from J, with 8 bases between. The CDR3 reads CASSRVTYNSPLHF. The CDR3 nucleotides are TGCGCCAGCAGCAGGGTAACCTATAATTCACCCCTCCACTTT.

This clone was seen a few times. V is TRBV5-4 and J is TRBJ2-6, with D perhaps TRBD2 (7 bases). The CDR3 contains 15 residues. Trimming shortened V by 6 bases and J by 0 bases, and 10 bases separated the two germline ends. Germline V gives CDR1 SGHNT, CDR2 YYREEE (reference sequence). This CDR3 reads CASNRGASGANVLTF. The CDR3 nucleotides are TGTGCCAGCAACCGGGGGGCCTCTGGGGCCAACGTCCTGACTTTC.

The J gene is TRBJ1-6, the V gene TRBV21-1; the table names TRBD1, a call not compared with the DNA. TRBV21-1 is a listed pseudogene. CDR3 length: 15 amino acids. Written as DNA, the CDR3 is TGTGCCAGCAGCAAAAGACAGGGAGATAATTCACCCCTCCACTTT. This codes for CASSKRQGDNSPLHF.